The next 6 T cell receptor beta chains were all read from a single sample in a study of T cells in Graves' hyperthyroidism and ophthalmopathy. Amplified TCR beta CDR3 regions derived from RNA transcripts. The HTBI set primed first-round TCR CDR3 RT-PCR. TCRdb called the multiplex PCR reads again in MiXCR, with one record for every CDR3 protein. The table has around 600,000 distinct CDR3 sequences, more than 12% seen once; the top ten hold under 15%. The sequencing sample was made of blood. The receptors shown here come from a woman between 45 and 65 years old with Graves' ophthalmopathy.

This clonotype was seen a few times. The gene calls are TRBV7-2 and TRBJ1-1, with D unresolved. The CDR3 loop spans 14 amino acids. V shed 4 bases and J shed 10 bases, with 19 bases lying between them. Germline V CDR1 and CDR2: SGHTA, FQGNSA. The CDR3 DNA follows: TGTGCCAGCAGCTCTCGACCCTGGGGAGGAGGAGCTTTCTTT. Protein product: CASSSRPWGGGAFF.

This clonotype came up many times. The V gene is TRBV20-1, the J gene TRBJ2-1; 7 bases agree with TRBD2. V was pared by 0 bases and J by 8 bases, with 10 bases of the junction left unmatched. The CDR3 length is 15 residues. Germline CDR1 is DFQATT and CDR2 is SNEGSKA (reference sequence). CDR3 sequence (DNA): TGCAGTGCTAGAGATTTGGGAGGGAGGGTGCATGAGCAGTTCTTC. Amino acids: CSARDLGGRVHEQFF.

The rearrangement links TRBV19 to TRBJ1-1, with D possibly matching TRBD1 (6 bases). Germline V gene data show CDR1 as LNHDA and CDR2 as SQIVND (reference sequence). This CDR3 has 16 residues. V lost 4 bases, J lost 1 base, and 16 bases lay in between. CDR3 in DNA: TGTGCCAGTAGTAAGAGGACAGCGGGCTGGAACACTGAAGCTTTCTTT. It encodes CASSKRTAGWNTEAFF.

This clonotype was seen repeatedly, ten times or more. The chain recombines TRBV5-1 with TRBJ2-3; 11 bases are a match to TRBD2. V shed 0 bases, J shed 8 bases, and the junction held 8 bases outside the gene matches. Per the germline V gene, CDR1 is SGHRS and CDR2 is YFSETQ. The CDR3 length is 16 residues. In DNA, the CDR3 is TGCGCCAGCAGCTTGGAGGAACTAGCGGGAGTTCGTACGCAGTATTTT. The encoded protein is CASSLEELAGVRTQYF.

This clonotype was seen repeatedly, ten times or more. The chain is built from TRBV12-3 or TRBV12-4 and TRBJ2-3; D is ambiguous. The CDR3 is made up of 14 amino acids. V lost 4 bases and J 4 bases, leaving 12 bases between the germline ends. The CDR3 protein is CASSSSSRADTQYF. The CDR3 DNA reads TGTGCCAGCAGTTCCTCAAGTAGGGCAGATACGCAGTATTTT.

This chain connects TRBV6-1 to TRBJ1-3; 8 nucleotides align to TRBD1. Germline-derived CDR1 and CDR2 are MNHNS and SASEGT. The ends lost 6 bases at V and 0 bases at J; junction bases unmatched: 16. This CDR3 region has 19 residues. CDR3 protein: CASSLTGTGNFYSGNTIYF. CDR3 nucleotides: TGTGCCAGCAGCCTAACCGGGACAGGAAATTTCTACTCTGGAAACACCATATATTTT.